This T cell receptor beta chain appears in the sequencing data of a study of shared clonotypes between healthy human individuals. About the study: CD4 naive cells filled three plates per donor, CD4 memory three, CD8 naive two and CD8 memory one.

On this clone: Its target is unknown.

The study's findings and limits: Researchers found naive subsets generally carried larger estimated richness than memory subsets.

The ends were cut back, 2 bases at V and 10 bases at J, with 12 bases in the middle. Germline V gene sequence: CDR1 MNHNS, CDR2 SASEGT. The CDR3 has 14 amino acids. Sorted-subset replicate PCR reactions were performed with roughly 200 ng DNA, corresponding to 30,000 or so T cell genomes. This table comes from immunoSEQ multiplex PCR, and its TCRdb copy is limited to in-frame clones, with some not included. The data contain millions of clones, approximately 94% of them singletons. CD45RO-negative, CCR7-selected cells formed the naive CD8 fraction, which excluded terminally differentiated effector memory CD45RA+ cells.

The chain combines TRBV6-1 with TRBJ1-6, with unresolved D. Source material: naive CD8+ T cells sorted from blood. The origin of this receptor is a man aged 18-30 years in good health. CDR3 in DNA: TGTGCCAGCAGTGAACTGGGTAGTGGATCACCCCTCCACTTT. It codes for CASSELGSGSPLHF.